This T cell receptor beta chain was recovered during a study of response to subunit inactivated influenza vaccine. Whole-study findings and limits: A suggestion made by the authors is that each seasonal influenza vaccination recruits few new T cells.

MiXCR, run by TCRdb on the RT-PCR reads, gives a single entry per CDR3 protein. The data contain 500,000 to 600,000 distinct CDR3 sequences, approximately 12% of them singletons. From germline, CDR1 is SGHDT and CDR2 YYEEEE. Trimming at V came to 0 bases and at J to 5 bases, leaving 6 bases not matched to a gene. CDR3 size: 16 residues. This clonotype appeared a few times. No antigen is known for it. Sequences were derived from PBMCs from blood, sampled roughly 47 days after vaccination. The receptor was derived from a man between 50 and 59 years old who received an inactivated influenza vaccine. The J gene is TRBJ2-5, the V gene TRBV5-6, with 11 bases aligning to TRBD2. CDR3 residues: CASSLATSGRYETQYF. The CDR3 region has the DNA TGTGCCAGCAGCTTGGCAACTAGCGGGAGATATGAGACCCAGTACTTC.